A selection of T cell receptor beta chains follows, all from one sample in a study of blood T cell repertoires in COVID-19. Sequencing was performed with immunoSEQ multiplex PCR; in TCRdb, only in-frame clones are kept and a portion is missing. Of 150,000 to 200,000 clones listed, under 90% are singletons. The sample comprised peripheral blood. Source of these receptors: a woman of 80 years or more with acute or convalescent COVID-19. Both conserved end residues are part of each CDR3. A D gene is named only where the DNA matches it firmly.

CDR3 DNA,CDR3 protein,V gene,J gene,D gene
TGTGCCAGTGGACAGGGGGCGAGGGGAGATACGCAGTATTTT,CASGQGARGDTQYF,TRBV2,TRBJ2-3,TRBD1
TGTGCCACCTTACAGGGATCCCGCTCCTACGAGCAGTACTTC,CATLQGSRSYEQYF,TRBV28,TRBJ2-7,-
TGTGCCAGCAGCTTATCTACAGATAACTATGGCTACACCTTC,CASSLSTDNYGYTF,TRBV5-4,TRBJ1-2,-
TGTGCCAGCAGCTCACAGGGGAGAGTCGGCACTGAAGCTTTCTTT,CASSSQGRVGTEAFF,TRBV13,TRBJ1-1,TRBD1
TGTGCCAGTAGTGATAGCGGGCCTTTCGATACGCAGTATTTT,CASSDSGPFDTQYF,TRBV19,TRBJ2-3,TRBD2
TGTGCCAGCTCACCGCCGGGGGCAGGGGGAAATCAGCCCCAGCATTTT,CASSPPGAGGNQPQHF,TRBV18,TRBJ1-5,TRBD1
TGCGCCAGCAGGAAGGGGGGGGCGGCTTCACCCCTCCACTTT,CASRKGGAASPLHF,TRBV10-2,TRBJ1-6,-
TGTGCCAGCAGCCATCACCTTGGACAGAGGGCTGCAACTAATGAAAAACTGTTTTTT,CASSHHLGQRAATNEKLFF,TRBV3-1/TRBV3-2,TRBJ1-4,-
TGTGCCAGCAGTGAACTAGCGGGAACAGGCACAGATACGCAGTATTTT,CASSELAGTGTDTQYF,TRBV6-4,TRBJ2-3,TRBD2
TGTGCCAGCAGTCCACTAGCGGGAGGGGAGACCCAGTACTTC,CASSPLAGGETQYF,TRBV27,TRBJ2-5,TRBD2
TGTGCCAGCAGTCCGGGACAGCCGTCCTACGAGCAGTACTTC,CASSPGQPSYEQYF,TRBV5-4,TRBJ2-7,TRBD1